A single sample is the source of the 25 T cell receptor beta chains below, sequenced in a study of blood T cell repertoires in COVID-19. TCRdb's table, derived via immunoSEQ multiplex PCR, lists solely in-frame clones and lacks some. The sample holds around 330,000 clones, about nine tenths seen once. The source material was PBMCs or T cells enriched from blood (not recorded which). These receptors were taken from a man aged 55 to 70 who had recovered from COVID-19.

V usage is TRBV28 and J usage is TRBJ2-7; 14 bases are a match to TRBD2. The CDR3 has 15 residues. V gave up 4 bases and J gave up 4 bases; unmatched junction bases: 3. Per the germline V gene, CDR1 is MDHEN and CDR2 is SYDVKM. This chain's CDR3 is CASSSGLAGVYEQYF. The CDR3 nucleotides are TGTGCCAGCAGTTCGGGACTAGCGGGAGTTTACGAGCAGTACTTC.

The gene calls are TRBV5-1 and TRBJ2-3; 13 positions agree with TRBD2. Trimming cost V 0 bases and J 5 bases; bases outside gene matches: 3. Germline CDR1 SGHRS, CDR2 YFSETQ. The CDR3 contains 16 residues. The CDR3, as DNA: TGCGCCAGCAGCTTGGGGACTAGCGGGAGTGGAGATACGCAGTATTTT. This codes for CASSLGTSGSGDTQYF.

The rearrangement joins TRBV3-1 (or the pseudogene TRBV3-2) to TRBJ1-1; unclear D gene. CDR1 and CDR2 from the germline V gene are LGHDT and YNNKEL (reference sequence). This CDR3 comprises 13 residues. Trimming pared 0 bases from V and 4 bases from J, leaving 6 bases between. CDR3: CASSQDRGTEAFF. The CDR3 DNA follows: TGTGCCAGCAGCCAAGATCGGGGCACTGAAGCTTTCTTT.

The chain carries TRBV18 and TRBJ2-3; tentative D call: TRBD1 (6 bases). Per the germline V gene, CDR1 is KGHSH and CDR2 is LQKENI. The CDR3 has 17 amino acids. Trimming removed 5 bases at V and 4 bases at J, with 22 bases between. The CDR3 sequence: CASSTDSGRVFADTQYF. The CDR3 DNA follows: TGTGCCAGCTCAACGGACAGCGGACGGGTGTTCGCAGATACGCAGTATTTT.

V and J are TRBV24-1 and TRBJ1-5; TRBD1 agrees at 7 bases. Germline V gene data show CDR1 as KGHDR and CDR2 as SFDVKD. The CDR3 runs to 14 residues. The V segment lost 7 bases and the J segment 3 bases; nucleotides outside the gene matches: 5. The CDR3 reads CATSRTGPNQPQHF. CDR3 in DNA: TGTGCCACCAGCCGGACAGGACCCAATCAGCCCCAGCATTTT.

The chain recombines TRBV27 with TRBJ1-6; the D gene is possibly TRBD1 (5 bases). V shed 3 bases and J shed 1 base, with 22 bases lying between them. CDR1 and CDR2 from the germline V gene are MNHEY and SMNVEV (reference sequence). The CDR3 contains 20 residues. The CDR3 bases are TGTGCCAGCAGTTTGGCAGGGACTCAAGGGCCTAGATCCTATAATTCACCCCTCCACTTT. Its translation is CASSLAGTQGPRSYNSPLHF.

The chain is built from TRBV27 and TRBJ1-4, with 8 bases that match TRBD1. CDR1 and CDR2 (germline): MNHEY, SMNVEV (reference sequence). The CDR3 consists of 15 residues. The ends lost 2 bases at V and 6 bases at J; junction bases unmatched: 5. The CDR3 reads CASSLRQGPYEKLFF. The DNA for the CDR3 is TGTGCCAGCAGTTTAAGACAGGGGCCCTATGAAAAACTGTTTTTT.

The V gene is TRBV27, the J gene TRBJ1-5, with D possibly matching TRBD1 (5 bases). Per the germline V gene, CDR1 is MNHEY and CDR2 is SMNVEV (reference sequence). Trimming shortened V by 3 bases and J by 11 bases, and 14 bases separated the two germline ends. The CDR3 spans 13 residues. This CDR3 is CASSFLTGLSQHF. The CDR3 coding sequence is TGTGCCAGCAGTTTTCTTACAGGCCTATCCCAGCATTTT.

The CDR3 protein is CASSCGRDHNEQFF. CDR3 coding DNA: TGTGCCAGCAGTTGCGGGAGGGATCACAATGAGCAGTTCTTC. J is TRBJ2-1 and V is TRBV11-3, with TRBD2 matching 9 bases. Germline CDR1 reads SGHNT; CDR2 reads YENEEA. Germline trimming cut 6 bases from V and 5 bases from J; bases unmatched to any gene: 5. The CDR3 runs 14 residues.

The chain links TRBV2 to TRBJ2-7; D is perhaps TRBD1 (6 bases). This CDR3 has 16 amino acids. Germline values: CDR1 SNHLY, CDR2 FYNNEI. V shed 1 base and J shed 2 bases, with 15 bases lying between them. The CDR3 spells CASSEGDNRVPYEQYF. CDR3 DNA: TGTGCCAGCAGTGAAGGTGATAACAGGGTCCCCTACGAGCAGTACTTC.

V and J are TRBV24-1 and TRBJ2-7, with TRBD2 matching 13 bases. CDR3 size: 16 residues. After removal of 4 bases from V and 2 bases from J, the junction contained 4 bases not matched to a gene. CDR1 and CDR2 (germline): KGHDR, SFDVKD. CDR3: CATSDPGTSGTYEQYF. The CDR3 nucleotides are TGTGCCACCAGTGACCCCGGGACTAGCGGGACCTACGAGCAGTACTTC.

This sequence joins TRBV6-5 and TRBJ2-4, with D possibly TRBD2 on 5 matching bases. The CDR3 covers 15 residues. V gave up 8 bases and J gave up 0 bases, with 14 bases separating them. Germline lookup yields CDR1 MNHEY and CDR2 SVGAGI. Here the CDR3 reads CASLSAFRAKNIQYF. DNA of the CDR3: TGTGCCAGCCTTAGCGCGTTTCGAGCCAAAAACATTCAGTACTTC.

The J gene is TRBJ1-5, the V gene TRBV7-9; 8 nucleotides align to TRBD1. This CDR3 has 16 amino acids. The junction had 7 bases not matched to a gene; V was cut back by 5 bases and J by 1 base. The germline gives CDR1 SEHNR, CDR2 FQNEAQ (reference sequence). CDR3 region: CASSLGTGASNQPQHF. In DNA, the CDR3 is TGTGCCAGCAGCCTTGGGACAGGAGCAAGCAATCAGCCCCAGCATTTT.

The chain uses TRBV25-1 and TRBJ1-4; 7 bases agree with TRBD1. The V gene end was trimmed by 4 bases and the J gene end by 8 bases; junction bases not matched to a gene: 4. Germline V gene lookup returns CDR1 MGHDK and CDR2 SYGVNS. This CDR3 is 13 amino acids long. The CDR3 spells CASSGTGREKLFF. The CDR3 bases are TGTGCCAGCAGTGGGACAGGTCGGGAAAAACTGTTTTTT. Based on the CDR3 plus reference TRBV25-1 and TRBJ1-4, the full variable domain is EADIYQTPRYLVIGTGKKITLECSQTMGHDKMYWYQQDPGMELHLIHYSYGVNSTEKGDLSSESTVSRIRTEHFPLTLESARPSHTSQYLCASSGTGREKLFFGSGTQLSVL.

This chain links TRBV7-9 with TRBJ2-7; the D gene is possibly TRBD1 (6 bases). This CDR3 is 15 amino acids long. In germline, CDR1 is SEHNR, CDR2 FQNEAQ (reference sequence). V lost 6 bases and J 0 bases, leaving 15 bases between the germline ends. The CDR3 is CASSSDRASSYEQYF. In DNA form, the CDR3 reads TGTGCCAGCAGTTCGGACAGAGCCAGCTCCTACGAGCAGTACTTC.

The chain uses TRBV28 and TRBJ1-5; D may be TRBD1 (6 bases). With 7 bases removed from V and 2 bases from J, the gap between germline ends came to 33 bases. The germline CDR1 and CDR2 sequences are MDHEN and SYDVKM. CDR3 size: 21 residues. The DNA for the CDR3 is TGTGCCAGCATTTCCTCAGTCGTTACGCAAGCCCAGGGGATCGGCAATCAGCCCCAGCATTTT. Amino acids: CASISSVVTQAQGIGNQPQHF.

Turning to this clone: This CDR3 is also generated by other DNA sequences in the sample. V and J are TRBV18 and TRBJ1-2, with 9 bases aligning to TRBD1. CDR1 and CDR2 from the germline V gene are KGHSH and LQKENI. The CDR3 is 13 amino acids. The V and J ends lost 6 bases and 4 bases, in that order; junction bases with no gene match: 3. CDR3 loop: CASSPGQGYGYTF. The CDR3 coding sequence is TGTGCCAGCTCCCCGGGACAGGGCTATGGCTACACCTTC.

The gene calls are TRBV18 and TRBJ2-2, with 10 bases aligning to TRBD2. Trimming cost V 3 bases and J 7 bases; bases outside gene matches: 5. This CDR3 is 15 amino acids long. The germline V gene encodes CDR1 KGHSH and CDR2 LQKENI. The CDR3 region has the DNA TGTGCCAGCTCACCTGTCCTAGCGGGAGTCGGGGAGCTGTTTTTT. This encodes CASSPVLAGVGELFF.

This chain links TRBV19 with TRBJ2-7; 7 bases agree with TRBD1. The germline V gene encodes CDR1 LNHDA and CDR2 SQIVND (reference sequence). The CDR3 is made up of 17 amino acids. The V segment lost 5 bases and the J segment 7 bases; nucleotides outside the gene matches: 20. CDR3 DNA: TGTGCCAGTAGTTCCCGGAACCCGGGACAGTCGTTCCTAGAGCAGTACTTC. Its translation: CASSSRNPGQSFLEQYF.

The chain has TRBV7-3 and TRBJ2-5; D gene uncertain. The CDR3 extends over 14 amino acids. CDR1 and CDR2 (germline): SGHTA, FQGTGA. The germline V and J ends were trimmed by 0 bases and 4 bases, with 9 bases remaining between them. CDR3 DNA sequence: TGTGCCAGCAGCTTAACGGGCCCCCGAGAGACCCAGTACTTC. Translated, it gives CASSLTGPRETQYF.

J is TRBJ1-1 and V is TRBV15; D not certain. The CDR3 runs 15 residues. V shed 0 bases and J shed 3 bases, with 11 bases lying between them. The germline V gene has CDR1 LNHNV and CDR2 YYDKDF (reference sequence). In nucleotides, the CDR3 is TGTGCCACCAGCAGAGATTGGGCAGCGGACACTGAAGCTTTCTTT. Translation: CATSRDWAADTEAFF.

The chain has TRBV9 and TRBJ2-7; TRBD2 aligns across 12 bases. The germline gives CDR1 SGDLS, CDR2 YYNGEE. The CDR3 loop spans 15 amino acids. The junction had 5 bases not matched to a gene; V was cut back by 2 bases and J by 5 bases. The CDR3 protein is CASSVTGLAGHEQYF. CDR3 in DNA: TGTGCCAGCAGCGTCACGGGACTAGCGGGCCACGAGCAGTACTTC.

The CDR3 DNA is TGTGCCAGCAGCACCCGGAGCGGGGCCTACGAGCAGTACTTC. Its protein product is CASSTRSGAYEQYF. V gene TRBV7-2 combines with J gene TRBJ2-7; the match to TRBD2 covers 7 bases. This CDR3 is 14 amino acids long. Trimming at V came to 5 bases and at J to 2 bases, leaving 6 bases not matched to a gene. Germline CDR1 is SGHTA and CDR2 is FQGNSA. The full variable domain, rest sourced from reference TRBV7-2 and TRBJ2-7, is GAGVSQSPSNKVTEKGKDVELRCDPISGHTALYWYRQSLGQGLEFLIYFQGNSAPDKSGLPSDRFSAERTGGSVSTLTIQRTQQEDSAVYLCASSTRSGAYEQYFGPGTRLTVT.

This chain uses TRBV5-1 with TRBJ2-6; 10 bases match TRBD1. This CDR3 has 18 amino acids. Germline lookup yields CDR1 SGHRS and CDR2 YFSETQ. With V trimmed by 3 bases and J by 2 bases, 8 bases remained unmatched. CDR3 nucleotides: TGCGCCAGCAGCTCCGACAGGGGGCGCAGCGCTGGGGCCAACGTCCTGACTTTC. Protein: CASSSDRGRSAGANVLTF. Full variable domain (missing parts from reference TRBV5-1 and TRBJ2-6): KAGVTQTPRYLIKTRGQQVTLSCSPISGHRSVSWYQQTPGQGLQFLFEYFSETQRNKGNFPGRFSGRQFSNSRSEMNVSTLELGDSALYLCASSSDRGRSAGANVLTFGAGSRLTVL.

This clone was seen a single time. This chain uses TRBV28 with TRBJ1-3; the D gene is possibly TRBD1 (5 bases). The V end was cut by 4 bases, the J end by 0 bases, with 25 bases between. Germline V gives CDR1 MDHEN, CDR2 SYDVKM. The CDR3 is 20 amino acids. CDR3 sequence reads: CASSSFFGQGSSLSGNTIYF. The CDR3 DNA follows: TGTGCCAGCAGTTCCTTTTTCGGGCAGGGTTCCTCACTCTCTGGAAACACCATATATTTT.